The rows below give T cell receptor beta chains drawn from one sample of a study of T cell changes during pregnancy in multiple sclerosis. The protocol was immunoSEQ multiplex PCR, while the TCRdb copy is restricted to in-frame clones and leaves out a portion. Counted here are approximately 92,000 clones, approximately 92% occurring once; the ten biggest clones make up more than 1.5%. The sample was peripheral blood, taken in the first trimester of pregnancy. These receptor sequences come from a female donor with multiple sclerosis, enrolled in a pregnancy study. Each CDR3 is given with its conserved first and last residue. The order of the fields is CDR3 length, V gene, clone size, D gene, J gene, CDR3 protein, CDR3 DNA. A D gene is named only where the DNA matches it firmly. Expanded clones are given a class, and other clones once, few, many or no size at all.

cdr3_length: 17; v_call: TRBV18; clone_size: -; d_call: TRBD1; j_call: TRBJ2-5; cdr3_aa: CASSPRTGASSPETQYF; cdr3_nt: TGTGCCAGCTCACCTCGGACAGGGGCCTCCTCCCCGGAGACCCAGTACTTC
cdr3_length: 17; v_call: TRBV15; clone_size: -; d_call: TRBD2; j_call: TRBJ2-1; cdr3_aa: CATSTRLAGVTYNEQFF; cdr3_nt: TGTGCCACCAGCACAAGACTAGCGGGAGTGACCTACAATGAGCAGTTCTTC
cdr3_length: 15; v_call: TRBV14; clone_size: -; d_call: -; j_call: TRBJ1-1; cdr3_aa: CASSQVTGMNTEAFF; cdr3_nt: TGTGCCAGCAGCCAAGTTACAGGTATGAACACTGAAGCTTTCTTT
cdr3_length: 15; v_call: TRBV5-1; clone_size: -; d_call: TRBD2; j_call: TRBJ2-7; cdr3_aa: CASSWTSGSGYEQYF; cdr3_nt: TGCGCCAGCAGCTGGACTAGCGGGAGTGGCTACGAGCAGTACTTC
cdr3_length: 13; v_call: TRBV10-3; clone_size: once; d_call: TRBD1; j_call: TRBJ2-7; cdr3_aa: CAISPGQSYEQYF; cdr3_nt: TGTGCCATCAGCCCGGGACAGTCCTACGAGCAGTACTTC
cdr3_length: 13; v_call: TRBV5-4; clone_size: -; d_call: TRBD1; j_call: TRBJ1-1; cdr3_aa: CASRRGTENEAFF; cdr3_nt: TGTGCCAGCAGGCGCGGGACAGAGAATGAAGCTTTCTTT
cdr3_length: 16; v_call: TRBV7-9; clone_size: -; d_call: TRBD2; j_call: TRBJ2-7; cdr3_aa: CASSLGLAGPPYEQYF; cdr3_nt: TGTGCCAGCAGCTTAGGTCTAGCGGGACCCCCCTACGAGCAGTACTTC
cdr3_length: 12; v_call: TRBV28; clone_size: -; d_call: -; j_call: TRBJ1-2; cdr3_aa: CASRLTGYGYTF; cdr3_nt: TGTGCCAGCAGACTGACAGGCTATGGCTACACCTTC
cdr3_length: 15; v_call: TRBV19; clone_size: -; d_call: -; j_call: TRBJ1-2; cdr3_aa: CASTPYREVNYGYTF; cdr3_nt: TGTGCCAGTACCCCGTACAGGGAAGTGAACTATGGCTACACCTTC
cdr3_length: 15; v_call: TRBV19; clone_size: -; d_call: -; j_call: TRBJ1-4; cdr3_aa: CASSILVPRGEKLFF; cdr3_nt: TGTGCCAGTAGTATCCTAGTACCAAGGGGCGAAAAACTGTTTTTT
cdr3_length: 15; v_call: TRBV4-1; clone_size: -; d_call: -; j_call: TRBJ2-1; cdr3_aa: CASSLAAGSYNEQFF; cdr3_nt: TGCGCCAGCAGCCTAGCGGCTGGGTCCTACAATGAGCAGTTCTTC
cdr3_length: 16; v_call: TRBV4-3; clone_size: once; d_call: TRBD1; j_call: TRBJ2-1; cdr3_aa: CASSQAGQGAAGEQFF; cdr3_nt: TGCGCCAGCAGCCAGGCCGGACAGGGGGCGGCTGGGGAGCAGTTCTTC
cdr3_length: 16; v_call: TRBV13; clone_size: -; d_call: TRBD1; j_call: TRBJ1-2; cdr3_aa: CASSLGLGTDSYGYTF; cdr3_nt: TGTGCCAGCAGCTTAGGCCTAGGGACAGACTCATATGGCTACACCTTC
cdr3_length: 15; v_call: TRBV4-3; clone_size: -; d_call: TRBD1; j_call: TRBJ2-1; cdr3_aa: CASSLDRDSYNEQFF; cdr3_nt: TGCGCCAGCAGCCTAGACAGGGACTCCTACAATGAGCAGTTCTTC
cdr3_length: 14; v_call: TRBV5-4; clone_size: -; d_call: TRBD1; j_call: TRBJ2-7; cdr3_aa: CASRSLTGIHEQYF; cdr3_nt: TGTGCCAGCAGGTCTTTGACAGGGATCCACGAGCAGTACTTC
cdr3_length: 15; v_call: TRBV2; clone_size: -; d_call: -; j_call: TRBJ1-5; cdr3_aa: CASSDKRGWDQPQHF; cdr3_nt: TGTGCCAGCAGTGACAAAAGGGGTTGGGATCAGCCCCAGCATTTT
cdr3_length: 13; v_call: TRBV27; clone_size: -; d_call: -; j_call: TRBJ1-2; cdr3_aa: CASSFEGGYGYTF; cdr3_nt: TGTGCCAGCAGTTTTGAAGGCGGCTATGGCTACACCTTC
cdr3_length: 14; v_call: TRBV2; clone_size: -; d_call: TRBD1; j_call: TRBJ1-2; cdr3_aa: CASTRQGITYGYTF; cdr3_nt: TGTGCCAGCACCCGACAGGGGATTACTTATGGCTACACCTTC